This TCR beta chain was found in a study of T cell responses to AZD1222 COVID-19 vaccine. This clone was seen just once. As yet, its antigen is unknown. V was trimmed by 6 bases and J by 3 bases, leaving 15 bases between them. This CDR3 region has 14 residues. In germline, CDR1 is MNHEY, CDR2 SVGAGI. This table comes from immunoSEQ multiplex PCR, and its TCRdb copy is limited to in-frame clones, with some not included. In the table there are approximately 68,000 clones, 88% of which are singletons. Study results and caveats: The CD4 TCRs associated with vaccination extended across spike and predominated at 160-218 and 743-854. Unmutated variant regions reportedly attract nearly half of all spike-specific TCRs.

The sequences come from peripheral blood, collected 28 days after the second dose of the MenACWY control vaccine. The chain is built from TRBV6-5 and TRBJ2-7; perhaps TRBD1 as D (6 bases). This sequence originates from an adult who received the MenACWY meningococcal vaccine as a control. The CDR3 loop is CASRRQERDYEQYF. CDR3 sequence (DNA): TGTGCCAGCAGAAGACAGGAACGCGACTACGAGCAGTACTTC.